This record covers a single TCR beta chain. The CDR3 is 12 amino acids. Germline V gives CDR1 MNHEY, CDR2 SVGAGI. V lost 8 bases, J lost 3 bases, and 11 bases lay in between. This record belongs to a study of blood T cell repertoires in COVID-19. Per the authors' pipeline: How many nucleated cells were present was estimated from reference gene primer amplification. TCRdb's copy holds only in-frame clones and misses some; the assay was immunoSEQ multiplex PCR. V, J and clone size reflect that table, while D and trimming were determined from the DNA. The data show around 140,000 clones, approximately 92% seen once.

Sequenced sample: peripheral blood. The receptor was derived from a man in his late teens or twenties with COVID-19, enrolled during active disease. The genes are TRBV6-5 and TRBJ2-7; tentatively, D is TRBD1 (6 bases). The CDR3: CASGQGIYEQYF. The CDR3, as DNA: TGTGCCAGCGGTCAGGGGATCTACGAGCAGTACTTC.